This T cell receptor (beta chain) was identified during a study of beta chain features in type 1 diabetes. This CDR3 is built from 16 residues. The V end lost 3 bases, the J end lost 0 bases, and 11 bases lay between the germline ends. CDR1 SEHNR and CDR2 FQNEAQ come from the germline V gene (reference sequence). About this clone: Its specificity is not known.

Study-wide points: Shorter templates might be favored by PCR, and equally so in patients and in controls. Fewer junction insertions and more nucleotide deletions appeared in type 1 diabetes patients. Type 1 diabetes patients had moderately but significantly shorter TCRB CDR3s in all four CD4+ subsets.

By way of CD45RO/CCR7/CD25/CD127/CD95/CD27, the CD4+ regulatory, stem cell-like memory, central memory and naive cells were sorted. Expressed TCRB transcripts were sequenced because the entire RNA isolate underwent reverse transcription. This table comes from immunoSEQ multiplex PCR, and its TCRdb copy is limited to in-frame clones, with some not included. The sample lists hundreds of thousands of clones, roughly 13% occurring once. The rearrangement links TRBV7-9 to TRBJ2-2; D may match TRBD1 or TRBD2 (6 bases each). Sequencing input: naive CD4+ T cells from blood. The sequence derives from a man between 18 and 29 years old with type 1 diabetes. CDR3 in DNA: TGTGCCAGCAGCTTCCGGGGGCAGGCGAACACCGGGGAGCTGTTTTTT. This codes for CASSFRGQANTGELFF.